Listed below are T cell receptor beta chains from one sample, sequenced in a study of T-cell reconstitution after alpha-beta-depleted transplantation in children. TCRdb analysed the PCR reads with MiXCR anew, one entry per CDR3 protein. Counted here are a few hundred thousand distinct CDR3 sequences, around 9.5% occurring once; the ten biggest clones make up less than 8%. The input for sequencing was PBMCs from the stem cell graft donor, taken from the stem cell graft. These receptors were taken from a human donor who donated a stem cell graft to a child with acute lymphoblastic leukemia. Both conserved end residues are part of each CDR3. The D gene is left open where the match is weak. Rows may omit the clone size; those that give it use once, few, many or a size class.

>TRBV12-3/TRBV12-4|few|-|TRBJ2-3
CASSLRVSADTQYF
TGTGCCAGCAGTTTAAGGGTTTCTGCAGATACGCAGTATTTT
>TRBV9|-|-|TRBJ1-2
CASSVVKGRPYGYTF
TGTGCCAGCAGCGTAGTCAAAGGCAGACCTTATGGCTACACCTTC
>TRBV12-3/TRBV12-4|many|-|TRBJ1-2
CASSPAANYGYTF
TGTGCCAGCTCACCAGCAGCTAACTATGGCTACACCTTC
>TRBV7-6|few|TRBD1|TRBJ1-1
CASSLVVGTGGLGTEAFF
TGTGCCAGCAGCTTAGTCGTCGGGACAGGGGGGTTGGGCACTGAAGCTTTCTTT
>TRBV3-1|few|-|TRBJ2-1
CASSQGSSVYEQFF
TGTGCCAGCAGCCAAGGGTCTAGCGTGTATGAGCAGTTCTTC
>TRBV29-1|-|TRBD1|TRBJ2-5
CSVSRTGQETQYF
TGCAGCGTTTCTCGGACAGGGCAAGAGACCCAGTACTTC
>TRBV6-1|few|TRBD1|TRBJ1-5
CASSRTGEGNQPQHF
TGTGCCAGCAGTCGGACAGGGGAGGGCAATCAGCCCCAGCATTTT
>TRBV5-1|-|TRBD2|TRBJ2-3
CASSLVTPGLGSTDTQYF
TGCGCCAGCAGCTTGGTCACTCCGGGACTAGGGAGCACAGATACGCAGTATTTT
>TRBV7-9|few|-|TRBJ1-2
CASRGSGGNYGYTF
TGTGCCAGCAGGGGGTCAGGCGGTAACTATGGCTACACCTTC
>TRBV20-1|-|TRBD1|TRBJ1-6
CSAYPRDRGVSPLHF
TGCAGTGCGTACCCCCGGGACAGGGGCGTCTCACCCCTCCACTTT
>TRBV7-2|few|TRBD1|TRBJ2-7
CASSFRDRASAQYF
TGTGCCAGCAGCTTCCGGGACAGGGCGTCGGCGCAGTACTTC
>TRBV7-2|-|TRBD1|TRBJ1-6
CASSLDRGQNSPLHF
TGTGCCAGCAGCTTAGACAGGGGGCAAAATTCACCCCTCCACTTT
>TRBV20-1|many|TRBD1|TRBJ1-3
CSAWDSGNTIYF
TGCAGTGCCTGGGACAGCGGAAACACCATATATTTT
>TRBV27|many|TRBD1|TRBJ1-2
CASSLSPQGAGGYTF
TGTGCCAGCAGTTTATCTCCACAGGGGGCGGGTGGCTACACCTTC
>TRBV5-1|many|TRBD1|TRBJ2-4
CASNQGGLKNIQYF
TGCGCCAGCAACCAAGGGGGCCTAAAAAACATTCAGTACTTC
>TRBV4-3|many|-|TRBJ2-7
CASSQDQNSYEQYF
TGCGCCAGCAGCCAAGATCAAAACTCCTACGAGCAGTACTTC
>TRBV29-1|-|-|TRBJ1-2
CSVDRTATYGYTF
TGCAGCGTTGACCGGACAGCAACCTATGGCTACACCTTC
>TRBV19|few|TRBD1|TRBJ2-5
CASSTLGQGAETQYF
TGTGCCAGTAGTACCCTGGGACAGGGGGCAGAGACCCAGTACTTC
>TRBV7-9|-|-|TRBJ1-1
CASSSAWGASEAFF
TGTGCCAGCAGCTCCGCGTGGGGGGCCTCTGAAGCTTTCTTT
>TRBV18|-|TRBD2|TRBJ2-5
CASSALHALGLAGKTQYF
TGTGCCAGCTCAGCCCTCCACGCCTTAGGACTAGCGGGGAAGACCCAGTACTTC
>TRBV3-1|-|TRBD2|TRBJ2-3
CASSQDILRRGVPGTDTQYF
TGTGCCAGCAGCCAAGATATTTTGAGGCGGGGGGTCCCCGGCACAGATACGCAGTATTTT
>TRBV9|-|TRBD1|TRBJ2-3
CASRLPRDRGYF
TGTGCCAGCAGACTGCCCCGGGACAGGGGTTATTTT
>TRBV12-3/TRBV12-4|-|-|TRBJ1-5
CASSFGFSGQPQHF
TGTGCCAGCAGTTTCGGTTTTTCTGGCCAGCCCCAGCATTTT
>TRBV20-1|few|TRBD1|TRBJ1-2
CSAPSQRQGRGYGYTF
TGCAGTGCTCCCTCCCAACGACAGGGGAGGGGCTATGGCTACACCTTC
>TRBV5-1|few|-|TRBJ1-5
CASSLQVQGQPQHF
TGCGCCAGCAGCTTGCAGGTGCAGGGTCAGCCCCAGCATTTT
>TRBV10-3|many|-|TRBJ1-1
CATSPGQNTEAFF
TGTGCCACCTCTCCCGGACAGAACACTGAAGCTTTCTTT
>TRBV12-3/TRBV12-4|many|TRBD2|TRBJ2-1
CASMTSGGSGNEQFF
TGTGCCAGCATGACTAGCGGGGGGTCCGGCAATGAGCAGTTCTTC